The 25 T cell receptor beta chains in this list originate from one sample, sequenced in a study of human T cells and chemical hapten exposure. The time point was: pre-sensitization, week 0. Specified treatment: therapeutic diphenylcyclopropenone sensitization with weekly scalp DPC. A single record per CDR3 protein comes from TCRdb applying MiXCR to the RACE reads. The sample holds about 290,000 distinct CDR3 sequences, approximately 7.5% seen once. Source: whole blood, taken in connection with sensitization to the hapten diphenylcyclopropenone (DPC). These receptors were collected from a man aged 18 to 30 with alopecia areata. Some clones in this sample may be carry-over from other donors' samples.

The V and J genes are TRBV28 and TRBJ2-7, with 9 positions matching TRBD1. The CDR3 contains 14 residues. Germline assignment: CDR1 MDHEN and CDR2 SYDVKM. The CDR3 reads CVPGAGTGSYEQYV. CDR3 bases: TGTGTCCCCGGGGCGGGGACAGGGTCCTACGAGCAGTACGTC.

This clonotype was observed a handful of times. The J gene is TRBJ1-1, the V gene TRBV9; D possibly corresponds to TRBD1 (5 bases). The CDR3 extends over 17 amino acids. Germline CDR1 reads SGDLS; CDR2 reads YYNGEE. Trimming pared 0 bases from V and 1 base from J, leaving 16 bases between. The CDR3 protein is CASSVGDSFLGNTEAFF. The CDR3 nucleotides are TGTGCCAGCAGCGTAGGCGACAGTTTTCTGGGGAACACTGAAGCTTTCTTT.

The chain is built from TRBV27 and TRBJ2-1; D may match TRBD1 or TRBD2 (6 bases each). Germline V gives CDR1 MNHEY, CDR2 SMNVEV (reference sequence). The CDR3 spans 14 residues. V lost 4 bases and J 7 bases, leaving 14 bases between the germline ends. CDR3 in amino acids: CASSSQWGANEQFF. The CDR3 DNA reads TGTGCCAGCAGTTCCCAATGGGGGGCGAATGAGCAGTTCTTC.

In its sample, this clonotype was seen a few times. The rearrangement uses TRBV9 and TRBJ1-6; D gene unclear. CDR3 length: 15 amino acids. V gave up 3 bases and J gave up 12 bases, with 19 bases separating them. Germline V CDR1 and CDR2: SGDLS, YYNGEE. Here the CDR3 DNA reads TGTGCCAGCAGCGGCGACGGTTCAACAAGGGTACCCCTCCACTTT. Protein product: CASSGDGSTRVPLHF.

This clonotype has only a few counts. The rearrangement uses TRBV20-1 and TRBJ2-3; 9 bases agree with TRBD2. After removal of 5 bases from V and 1 base from J, the junction contained 4 bases not matched to a gene. The length of the CDR3 is 14 residues. The germline V gene has CDR1 DFQATT and CDR2 SNEGSKA (reference sequence). CDR3 sequence: CSAAGGPGTDTQYF. Written as DNA, the CDR3 is TGCAGTGCTGCGGGGGGGCCGGGCACAGATACGCAGTATTTT.

This clonotype came up a few times. V and J are TRBV12-3 or TRBV12-4 and TRBJ2-3; 8 bases fit TRBD2. The V and J ends lost 3 bases and 2 bases, in that order; junction bases with no gene match: 4. The CDR3 is 15 residues long. This CDR3 reads CASSFAGGTTDTQYF. Written as DNA, the CDR3 is TGTGCCAGCAGTTTTGCGGGGGGCACCACAGATACGCAGTATTTT.

The sample holds a few counts of this clonotype. The chain has TRBV18 and TRBJ1-2; 8 bases are a match to TRBD1. Trimming removed 4 bases from V and 6 bases from J; junction bases left unmatched: 10. The CDR3 consists of 15 residues. Germline V gene lookup returns CDR1 KGHSH and CDR2 LQKENI. The CDR3 region has the DNA TGTGCCAGCTCACTGAGAGGACAGGGTCAGGATGGCTACACCTTC. Translation: CASSLRGQGQDGYTF.

This clonotype was detected a few times. This sequence joins TRBV28 and TRBJ2-2, with 11 bases identical to TRBD1. Germline CDR1 reads MDHEN; CDR2 reads SYDVKM. The CDR3 has 15 amino acids. J lost 6 bases, V lost 3 bases, and 3 bases had no gene match. CDR3 nucleotides: TGTGCCAGCAGTTTCTTGGACAGGGGGCCCGGGGAGCTGTTTTTT. Protein sequence: CASSFLDRGPGELFF.

A few counts support this clonotype. The V gene is TRBV3-1, the J gene TRBJ1-5; 8 bases are shared with TRBD1. The CDR3 spans 13 residues. The trim removed 5 bases at V and 15 bases at J, leaving 12 bases unmatched. Germline CDR1 is LGHDT and CDR2 is YNNKEL (reference sequence). CDR3 amino acids: CASSVYSGGPSHF. DNA for the CDR3: TGTGCCAGCAGCGTATATTCAGGGGGCCCCTCGCATTTT.

V usage is TRBV5-1 and J usage is TRBJ2-5; 8 positions agree with TRBD1. Germline V gene lookup returns CDR1 SGHRS and CDR2 YFSETQ. CDR3 size: 14 residues. V trimming: 1 base; J trimming: 5 bases; junction bases outside the gene matches: 4. CDR3 bases: TGCGCCAGCAGCTTGTTCAGGGGGCTTGAGACCCAGTACTTC. This sequence encodes CASSLFRGLETQYF.

This rearrangement joins TRBV7-9 to TRBJ1-1, with D unclear. In germline, CDR1 is SEHNR, CDR2 FQNEAQ (reference sequence). V gave up 5 bases and J gave up 4 bases, with 17 bases separating them. The CDR3 spans 15 residues. The CDR3 is CASSLRGVFGTEAFF. CDR3 DNA sequence: TGTGCCAGCAGCCTCCGCGGGGTATTTGGCACTGAAGCTTTCTTT.

The chain is built from TRBV7-9 and TRBJ2-7, with a possible D match to TRBD1 (6 bases). Trimming took off 4 bases at V and 0 bases at J, with 10 bases between the two ends. This CDR3 is built from 14 residues. Germline loops: CDR1 SEHNR, CDR2 FQNEAQ (reference sequence). As DNA, the CDR3 is TGTGCCAGCAGCTCGGGACAATACTCCTACGAGCAGTACTTC. Translating it yields CASSSGQYSYEQYF.

In the case of this clonotype: With a much larger clone just one base away, this may be a read error. The chain employs TRBV7-9 and TRBJ1-2, with a tentative D call TRBD1 (5 bases). Germline CDR1 and CDR2: SEHNR and FQNEAQ (reference sequence). The length of the CDR3 is 14 residues. The DNA for the CDR3 is TGTGCCAGCAGCTCCATGACAGCCCGCTATGGCTACTCCTTC. This gives the protein CASSSMTARYGYSF.

The table lists this clonotype with many counts. The V and J genes are TRBV24-1 and TRBJ1-3; no reliable D call. Trimming cost V 4 bases and J 1 base, with 7 bases left between them. This CDR3 region has 14 residues. The germline V gene has CDR1 KGHDR and CDR2 SFDVKD. The CDR3 loop reads CATSDGGSGNTIYF. As DNA, the CDR3 is TGTGCCACCAGTGACGGTGGGTCTGGAAACACCATATATTTT.

This clonotype was observed a few times. V is TRBV6-5 and J is TRBJ2-5; D possibly corresponds to TRBD1 (6 bases). Trimming took 5 bases from V and 2 from J, leaving 12 bases between them. Germline V gene lookup returns CDR1 MNHEY and CDR2 SVGAGI. This CDR3 comprises 14 residues. CDR3 in amino acids: CASSPGTQQETQYF. The CDR3 DNA reads as TGTGCCAGCAGTCCCGGGACACAACAAGAGACCCAGTACTTC.

This chain joins TRBV5-1 and TRBJ2-1; TRBD1 is a possible D gene (5 bases). The V end was cut by 6 bases, the J end by 5 bases, with 12 bases between. The CDR3 totals 13 residues. Germline CDR1 reads SGHRS; CDR2 reads YFSETQ. The CDR3 protein is CASNEGVDNEQFF. CDR3 nucleotide sequence: TGCGCCAGCAACGAAGGGGTCGACAATGAGCAGTTCTTC.

This clonotype has a handful of counts. This chain uses TRBV6-6 with TRBJ1-1; 7 bases line up with TRBD1. CDR1 MNHNY and CDR2 SVGAGI come from the germline V gene (reference sequence). The CDR3 is made up of 11 amino acids. Trimming cost V 8 bases and J 8 bases; bases outside gene matches: 5. In DNA form, the CDR3 reads TGTGCCAGCCACCGGGACAGCGAAGCTTTCTTT. Encoded protein: CASHRDSEAFF.

The CDR3 DNA sequence: TGTGCCAGCAGCTTATTTAGCTACGAGCAGTACGTC. Translation: CASSLFSYEQYV. This chain joins TRBV11-2 and TRBJ2-7; D uncertain. The germline V gene encodes CDR1 SGHAT and CDR2 FQNNGV. V was clipped by 2 bases and J by 3 bases, with 5 bases between them. CDR3 length: 12 amino acids.

The chain carries TRBV29-1 and TRBJ2-3; TRBD2 might be the D (7 bases). The V end was cut by 6 bases, the J end by 3 bases, with 13 bases between. CDR3 length: 13 amino acids. The V gene's germline CDR1 is SQVTM and CDR2 ANQGSEA. CDR3 bases: TGCAGCGTGAGGGGGGGAGTGACAGATACGCAGTATTTT. It is translated as CSVRGGVTDTQYF.

This chain uses TRBV11-2 with TRBJ1-1, with D possibly being TRBD1 (6 bases). V lost 3 bases and J 0 bases, leaving 11 bases between the germline ends. The CDR3 is made up of 15 amino acids. CDR1 is SGHAT and CDR2 is FQNNGV in the germline V gene. CDR3 sequence reads: CASSFGGGMNTEAFF. In DNA, the CDR3 is TGTGCCAGCAGCTTCGGTGGGGGCATGAACACTGAAGCTTTCTTT.

This clonotype turned up a few times. The genes are TRBV10-3 and TRBJ2-3; D is unresolved. Germline V gene data show CDR1 as ENHRY and CDR2 as SYGVKD. V was clipped by 5 bases and J by 3 bases, with 12 bases between them. The CDR3 extends over 14 amino acids. The CDR3, as DNA: TGTGCCATCAGTATAGGAATTGTGACAGATACGCAGTATTTT. Translating it yields CAISIGIVTDTQYF.

This clonotype was seen a handful of times. The chain recombines TRBV5-1 with TRBJ1-1, with TRBD1 as a possible D gene (6 bases). The CDR3 runs to 15 residues. Per the germline V gene, CDR1 is SGHRS and CDR2 is YFSETQ. V was clipped by 4 bases and J by 0 bases, with 13 bases between them. In DNA, the CDR3 is TGCGCCAGCAGCCCTGGACAGTCAATGAACACTGAAGCTTTCTTT. Its protein product is CASSPGQSMNTEAFF.

This clonotype was observed a handful of times. The V and J genes are TRBV20-1 and TRBJ2-1; a possible D gene is TRBD1 (5 bases). The CDR3 covers 15 residues. From germline, CDR1 is DFQATT and CDR2 SNEGSKA (reference sequence). V was pared by 5 bases and J by 4 bases, with 18 bases between. CDR3 bases: TGCAGTGCTCCCTCACCGACCAGGACATACAATGAGCAGTTCTTC. It specifies CSAPSPTRTYNEQFF.

The genes are TRBV4-3 and TRBJ1-1; no clear D gene. Per germline, CDR1 LGHNA and CDR2 YSLEER. The CDR3 extends over 15 amino acids. V lost 3 bases, J lost 0 bases, and 11 bases lay in between. The CDR3, as DNA: TGCGCCAGCAGCCAGAGTAGGGTATTGAACACTGAAGCTTTCTTT. Amino acid sequence: CASSQSRVLNTEAFF.

The chain couples TRBV5-1 to TRBJ1-3, with 9 bases that match TRBD1. V shed 4 bases and J 2 bases; nucleotides not matched to a gene: 10. Germline V gene sequence: CDR1 SGHRS, CDR2 YFSETQ. The CDR3 runs to 17 residues. The CDR3 region has the DNA TGCGCCAGCAGCCCCGGGACAGGGAGTAGTGCTGGAAACACCATATATTTT. Translation: CASSPGTGSSAGNTIYF.